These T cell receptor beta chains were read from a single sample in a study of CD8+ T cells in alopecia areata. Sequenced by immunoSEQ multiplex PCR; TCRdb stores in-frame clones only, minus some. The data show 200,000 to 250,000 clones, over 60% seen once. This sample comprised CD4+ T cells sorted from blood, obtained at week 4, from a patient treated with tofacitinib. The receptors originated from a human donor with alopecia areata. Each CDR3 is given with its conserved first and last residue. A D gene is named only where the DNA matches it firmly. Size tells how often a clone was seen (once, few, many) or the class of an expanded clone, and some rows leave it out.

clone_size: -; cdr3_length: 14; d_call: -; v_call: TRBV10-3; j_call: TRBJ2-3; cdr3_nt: TGTGCCATCAGGCGGGGCAGAGACACAGATACGCAGTATTTT; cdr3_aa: CAIRRGRDTDTQYF
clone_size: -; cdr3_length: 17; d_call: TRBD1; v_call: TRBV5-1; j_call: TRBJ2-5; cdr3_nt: TGCGCCAGCAGCGCGGGACAGGGGGCGCGGGCCCAAGAGACCCAGTACTTC; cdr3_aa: CASSAGQGARAQETQYF
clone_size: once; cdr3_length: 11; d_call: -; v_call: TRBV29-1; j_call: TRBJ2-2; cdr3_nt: TGCAGCGTTGGAAGGGCCGGGGAGCTGTTTTTT; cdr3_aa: CSVGRAGELFF
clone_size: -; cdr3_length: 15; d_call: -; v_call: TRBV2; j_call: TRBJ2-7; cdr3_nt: TGTGCCAGCAGCGGGCAAGTCCAAGTGGGCCGCGAGCAGTACTTC; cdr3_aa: CASSGQVQVGREQYF
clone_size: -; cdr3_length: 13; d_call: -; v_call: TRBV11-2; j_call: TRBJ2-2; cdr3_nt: TGTGCCATCTCCCGACAGAACACCGGGGAGCTGTTTTTT; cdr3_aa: CAISRQNTGELFF
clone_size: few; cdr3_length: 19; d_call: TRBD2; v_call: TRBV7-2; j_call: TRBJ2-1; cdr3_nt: TGTGCCAGCAGCTTAGAGCGGGGGGGCCTCGGGAACTCCTACAATGAGCAGTTCTTC; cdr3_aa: CASSLERGGLGNSYNEQFF
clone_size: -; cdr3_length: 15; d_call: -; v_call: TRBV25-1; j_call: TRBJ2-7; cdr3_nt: TGTGCCAGCAGTGACGGGCTCAACTCCAGGAACGAGCAGTACTTC; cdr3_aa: CASSDGLNSRNEQYF
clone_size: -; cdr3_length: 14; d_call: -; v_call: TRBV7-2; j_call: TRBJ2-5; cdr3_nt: TGTGCCAGCAGCTCCCGATTTCCTGAAGAGACCCAGTACTTC; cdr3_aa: CASSSRFPEETQYF
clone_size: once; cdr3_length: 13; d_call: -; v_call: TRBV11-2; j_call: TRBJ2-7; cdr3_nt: TGTGCCAGCAGTTTTATAGGATATTACGAGCAGTACTTC; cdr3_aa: CASSFIGYYEQYF
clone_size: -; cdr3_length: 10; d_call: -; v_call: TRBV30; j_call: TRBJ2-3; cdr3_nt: TGTGCCTGTAGAGGAGATACGCAGTATTTT; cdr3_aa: CACRGDTQYF
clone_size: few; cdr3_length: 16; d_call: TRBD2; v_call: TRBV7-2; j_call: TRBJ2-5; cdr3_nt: TGTGCCAGCAGCCCCGGGACTAGCGGGGGGAGAGAGACCCAGTACTTC; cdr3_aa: CASSPGTSGGRETQYF
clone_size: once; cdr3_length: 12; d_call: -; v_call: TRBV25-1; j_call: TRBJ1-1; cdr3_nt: TGTGCCAGCAGTGAATTGAGAGGGAGGGCTTTCTTT; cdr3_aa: CASSELRGRAFF
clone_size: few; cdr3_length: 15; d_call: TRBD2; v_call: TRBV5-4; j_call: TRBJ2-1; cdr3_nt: TGTGCCAGCAGCTTGACGACTAGCGTCTACAATGAGCAGTTCTTC; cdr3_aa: CASSLTTSVYNEQFF
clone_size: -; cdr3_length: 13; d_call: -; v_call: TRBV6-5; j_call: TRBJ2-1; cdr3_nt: TGTGCCAGTCAAAGGGCACCCTACAATGAGCAGTTCTTC; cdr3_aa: CASQRAPYNEQFF
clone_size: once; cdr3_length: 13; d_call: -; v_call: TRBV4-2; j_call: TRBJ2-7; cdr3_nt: TGTGCCAGCAGCCAAGGCCTCCAGTACGAGCAGTACTTC; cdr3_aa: CASSQGLQYEQYF
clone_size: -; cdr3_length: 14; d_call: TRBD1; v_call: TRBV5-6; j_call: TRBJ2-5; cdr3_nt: TGTGCCAGCAGCGGCCGGGACAGGGAAGAGACCCAGTACTTC; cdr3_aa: CASSGRDREETQYF
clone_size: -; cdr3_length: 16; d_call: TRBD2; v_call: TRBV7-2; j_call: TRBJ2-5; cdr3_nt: TGTGCCAGCAGCTTAACTAGCGGGGGCTTCCAAGAGACCCAGTACTTC; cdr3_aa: CASSLTSGGFQETQYF
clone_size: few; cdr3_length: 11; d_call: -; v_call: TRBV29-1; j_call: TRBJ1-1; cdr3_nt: TGCAGCGTTATGGCGGAGGGAGGAGGCCACTTT; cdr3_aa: CSVMAEGGGHF
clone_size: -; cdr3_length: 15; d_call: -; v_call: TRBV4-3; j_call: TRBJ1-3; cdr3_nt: TGCGCCAGCAGCCCAGTGGAGGGGGCTGGAAACACCATATATTTT; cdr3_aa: CASSPVEGAGNTIYF
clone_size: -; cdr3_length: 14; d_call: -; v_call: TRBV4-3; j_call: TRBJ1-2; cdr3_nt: TGCGCCAGCAGCCAAGATCAGGGGAGCTATGGCTACACCTTC; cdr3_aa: CASSQDQGSYGYTF
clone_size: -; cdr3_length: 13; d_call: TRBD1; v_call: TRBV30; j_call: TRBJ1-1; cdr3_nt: TGTGCCTGGAGGCACAGGGGGCAACCTGAAGCTTTCTTT; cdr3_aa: CAWRHRGQPEAFF
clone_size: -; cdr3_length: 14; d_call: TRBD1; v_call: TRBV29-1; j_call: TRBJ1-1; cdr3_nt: TGCAGCGTTACAAGACTCACAGGGGACACTGAAGCTTTCTTT; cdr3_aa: CSVTRLTGDTEAFF
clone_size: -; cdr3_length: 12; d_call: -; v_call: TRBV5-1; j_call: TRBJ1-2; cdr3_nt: TGCGCCAGCAGCTTTTCGACAGATGGCTACACCTTC; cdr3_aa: CASSFSTDGYTF
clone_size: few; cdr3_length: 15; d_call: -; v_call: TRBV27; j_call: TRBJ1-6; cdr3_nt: TGTGCCAGCAGTTTAGTCGGGGGAGGTAATTCACCCCTCCACTTT; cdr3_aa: CASSLVGGGNSPLHF
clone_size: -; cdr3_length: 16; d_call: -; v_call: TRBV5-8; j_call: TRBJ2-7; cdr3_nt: TGTGCCAGCAGCGCGGGACTTAGGGGTTTCTCCTACGAGCAGTACTTC; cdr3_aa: CASSAGLRGFSYEQYF
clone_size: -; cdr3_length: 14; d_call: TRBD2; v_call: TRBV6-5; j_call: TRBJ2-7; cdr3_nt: TGTGCCAGCACCCCGCCGGGGGGTCCCTACGAGCAGTACTTC; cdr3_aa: CASTPPGGPYEQYF
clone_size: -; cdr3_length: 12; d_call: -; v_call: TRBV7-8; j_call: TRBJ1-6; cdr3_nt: TGTGCCAGCAGCGGCTATAATTCACCCCTCCACTTT; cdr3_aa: CASSGYNSPLHF
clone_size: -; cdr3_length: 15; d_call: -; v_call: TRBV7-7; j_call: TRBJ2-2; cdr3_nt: TGTGCTAGCAGCTCCGGGACACCAAACACCGGGGAGCTGTTTTTT; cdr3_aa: CASSSGTPNTGELFF
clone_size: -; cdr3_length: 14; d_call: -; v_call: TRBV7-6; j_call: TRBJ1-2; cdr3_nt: TGTGCCAGCAGTCCACCGGGGGGAGGCTATGGCTACACCTTC; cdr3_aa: CASSPPGGGYGYTF
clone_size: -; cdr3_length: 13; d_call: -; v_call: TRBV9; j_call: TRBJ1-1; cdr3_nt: TGTGCCAGCAGCCTGAAAGGGGACACTGAAGCTTTCTTT; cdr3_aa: CASSLKGDTEAFF
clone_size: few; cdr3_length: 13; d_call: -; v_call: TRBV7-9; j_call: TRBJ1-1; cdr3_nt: TGTGCCAGCAGCTTTGGGGCGAACACTGAAGCTTTCTTT; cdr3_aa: CASSFGANTEAFF
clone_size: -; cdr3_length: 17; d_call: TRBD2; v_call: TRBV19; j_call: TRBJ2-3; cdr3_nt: TGTGCCAGTAGTCGAGCGGGGGGACTCATGAACACAGATACGCAGTATTTT; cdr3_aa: CASSRAGGLMNTDTQYF
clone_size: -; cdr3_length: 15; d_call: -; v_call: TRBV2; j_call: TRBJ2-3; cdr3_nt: TGTGCCAGCAGTGAAGTCAGGGGGGACGAAGATACGCAGTATTTT; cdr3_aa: CASSEVRGDEDTQYF
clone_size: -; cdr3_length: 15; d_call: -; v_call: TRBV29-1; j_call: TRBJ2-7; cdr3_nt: TGCAGCGTCACCTCCAGGGGACTTTCAACCTACGAGCAGTACTTC; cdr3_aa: CSVTSRGLSTYEQYF
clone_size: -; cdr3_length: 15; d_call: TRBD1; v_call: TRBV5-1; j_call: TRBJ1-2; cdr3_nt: TGCGCCAGCAGCTCCGCCGGACAGGGGGCTAATGGCTACACCTTC; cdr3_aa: CASSSAGQGANGYTF
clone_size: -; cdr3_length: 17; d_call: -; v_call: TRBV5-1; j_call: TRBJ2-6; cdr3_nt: TGCGCCAGCAGCCCCGGGACCTATTCCTCTGGGGCCAACGTCCTGACTTTC; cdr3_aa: CASSPGTYSSGANVLTF
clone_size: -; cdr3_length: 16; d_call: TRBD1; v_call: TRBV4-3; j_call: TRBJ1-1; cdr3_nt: TGCGCCAGCAGCCATGCTAACAGGGGTGGGTACACTGAAGCTTTCTTT; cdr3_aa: CASSHANRGGYTEAFF
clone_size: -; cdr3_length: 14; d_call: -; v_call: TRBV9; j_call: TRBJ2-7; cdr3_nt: TGTGCCAGCAGCGTGCAGACTCTACGTGGCGAGCAGTACTTC; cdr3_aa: CASSVQTLRGEQYF
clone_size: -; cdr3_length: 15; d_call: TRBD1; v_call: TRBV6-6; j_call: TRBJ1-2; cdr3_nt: TGTGCCAGCGGACGGACAGGGACGGCTAACTATGGCTACACCTTC; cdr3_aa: CASGRTGTANYGYTF
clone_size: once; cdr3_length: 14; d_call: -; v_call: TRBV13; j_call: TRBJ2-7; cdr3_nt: TGTGCCAGCAGCTTGTGGATCGACTCCTACGAGCAGTACTTC; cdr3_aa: CASSLWIDSYEQYF
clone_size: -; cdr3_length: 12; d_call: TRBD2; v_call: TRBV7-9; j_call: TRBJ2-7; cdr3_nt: TGTGCCGGAGCGGGGGAAACCTACGAGCAGTACTTC; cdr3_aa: CAGAGETYEQYF
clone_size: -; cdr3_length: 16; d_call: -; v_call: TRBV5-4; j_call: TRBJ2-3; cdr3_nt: TGTGCCAGCAGCTTGTCTCCGACGGCCCTCACAGATACGCAGTATTTT; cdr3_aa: CASSLSPTALTDTQYF
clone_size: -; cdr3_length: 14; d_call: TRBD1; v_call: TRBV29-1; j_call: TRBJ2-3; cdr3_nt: TGCAGCACCCGGGACAGGGCAGGCACAGATACGCAGTATTTT; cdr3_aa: CSTRDRAGTDTQYF
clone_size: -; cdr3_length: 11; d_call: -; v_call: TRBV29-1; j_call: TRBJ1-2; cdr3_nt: TGCAGCGTTGAGACCTACTATGGCTACACCTTC; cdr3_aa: CSVETYYGYTF
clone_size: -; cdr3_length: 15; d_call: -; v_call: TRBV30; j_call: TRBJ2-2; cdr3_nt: TGTGCCTGGAGGGCTATGCACCTAAACACCGGGGAGCTGTTTTTT; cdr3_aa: CAWRAMHLNTGELFF
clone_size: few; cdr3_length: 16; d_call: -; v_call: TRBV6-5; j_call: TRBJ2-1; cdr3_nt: TGTGCCAGCAGTTACGAAGGCTCCTCGTCGTATGATGAGCAGTTCTTC; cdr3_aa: CASSYEGSSSYDEQFF
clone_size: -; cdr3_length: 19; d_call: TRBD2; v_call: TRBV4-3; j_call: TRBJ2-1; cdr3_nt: TGCGCCAGCAGCCAAGATCTGGTTCAGGGACTAGCGGGGGGCGATGAGCAGTTCTTC; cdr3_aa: CASSQDLVQGLAGGDEQFF
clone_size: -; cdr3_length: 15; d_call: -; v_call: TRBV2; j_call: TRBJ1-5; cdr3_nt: TGTGCCAGCAGTGAAGCCGGACAGCCTGATCAGCCCCAGCATTTT; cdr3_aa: CASSEAGQPDQPQHF
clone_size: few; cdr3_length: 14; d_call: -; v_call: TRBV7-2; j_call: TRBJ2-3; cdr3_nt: TGTGCCAGCAGCACCAGGGGAAGCACAGATACGCAGTATTTT; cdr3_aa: CASSTRGSTDTQYF
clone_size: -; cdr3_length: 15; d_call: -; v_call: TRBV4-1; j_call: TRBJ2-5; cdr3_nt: TGCGCCAGCAGCCCAGCAAGCAGGGACCAAGAGACCCAGTACTTC; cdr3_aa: CASSPASRDQETQYF
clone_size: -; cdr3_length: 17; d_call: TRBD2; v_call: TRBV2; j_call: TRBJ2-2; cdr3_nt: TGTGCCAGCAGAGCAGATGGCGGGGGATTGGGCACCGGGGAGCTGTTTTTT; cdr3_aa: CASRADGGGLGTGELFF